One sample yielded the 27 T cell receptor beta chains listed below, sequenced in a study of T cell changes during pregnancy in multiple sclerosis. The protocol was immunoSEQ multiplex PCR, while the TCRdb copy is restricted to in-frame clones and leaves out a portion. This table has around 34,000 clones, about 94% appearing once. Sequenced material: CD4+ T cells from peripheral blood mononuclear cells, taken in the second trimester of pregnancy. These receptors originate from a female donor with multiple sclerosis, enrolled in a pregnancy study.

V usage is TRBV28 and J usage is TRBJ2-1, with 11 bases lining up with TRBD2. Germline CDR1 and CDR2: MDHEN and SYDVKM. The ends lost 7 bases at V and 6 bases at J; junction bases unmatched: 5. The CDR3 is 14 amino acids. The CDR3 spells CASITSGSVNEQFF. The CDR3 nucleotides are TGTGCCAGCATTACTAGCGGGAGTGTCAATGAGCAGTTCTTC.

This rearrangement joins TRBV18 to TRBJ1-3; maybe TRBD1 (6 bases). V shed 3 bases and J shed 0 bases, with 12 bases lying between them. CDR1 and CDR2 from the germline V gene are KGHSH and LQKENI. The CDR3 loop spans 16 amino acids. The CDR3 loop is CASSPGQPLSGNTIYF. In nucleotides, the CDR3 is TGTGCCAGCTCACCCGGACAGCCTCTCTCTGGAAACACCATATATTTT.

The CDR3 loop reads CSVAEHKGSPLHF. CDR3 sequence (DNA): TGCAGCGTTGCGGAGCACAAAGGCTCACCCCTCCACTTT. The gene calls are TRBV29-1 and TRBJ1-6; D not resolved. Looked up from germline, CDR1 is SQVTM and CDR2 is ANQGSEA. The CDR3 is 13 amino acids. Trimming removed 4 bases at V and 10 bases at J, with 14 bases between.

The V gene is TRBV5-1, the J gene TRBJ1-5; TRBD1 agrees at 8 bases. CDR3 length: 15 residues. V shed 3 bases and J 2 bases; nucleotides not matched to a gene: 4. Germline V gene data show CDR1 as SGHRS and CDR2 as YFSETQ. The CDR3 is CASSSTGARNQPQHF. The CDR3 nucleotides read TGCGCCAGCAGCTCGACAGGGGCTCGCAATCAGCCCCAGCATTTT.

The chain uses TRBV30 and TRBJ2-3; 7 bases align to TRBD2. Germline assignment: CDR1 GTSNPN and CDR2 SVGIG (reference sequence). J was trimmed by 4 bases and V by 6 bases; bases with no gene match: 10. This CDR3 spans 14 amino acids. Here the CDR3 DNA reads TGTGCCTGCCCTCTCGGGGGGAGCGCAGATACGCAGTATTTT. Protein product: CACPLGGSADTQYF.

This clone has a handful of counts. The chain has TRBV6-1 and TRBJ2-2; D might be TRBD1 (5 bases). Germline V gene data show CDR1 as MNHNS and CDR2 as SASEGT. The CDR3 spans 14 residues. The V gene lost 3 bases and the J gene lost 5 bases, with 10 bases spanning the gap. The CDR3 DNA reads TGTGCCAGCAGTGAGTTAGGGGCTACCGGGGAGCTGTTTTTT. Translation: CASSELGATGELFF.

The V gene is TRBV2, the J gene TRBJ2-6; 8 positions match TRBD1. Germline V CDR1 and CDR2: SNHLY, FYNNEI. V trimming: 5 bases; J trimming: 2 bases; junction bases outside the gene matches: 2. The CDR3 spans 15 residues. CDR3: CASSQQGAGANVLTF. The CDR3 nucleotides read TGTGCCAGCAGTCAACAGGGGGCTGGGGCCAACGTCCTGACTTTC.

The V gene is TRBV30, the J gene TRBJ2-2; D may be TRBD2 (5 bases). Germline V gene sequence: CDR1 GTSNPN, CDR2 SVGIG (reference sequence). The CDR3 contains 16 residues. Trimming removed 1 base from V and 6 bases from J, with 18 bases in between. DNA of the CDR3: TGTGCCTGGAGTGAATGGCGCGGGTGGGGAGCCGGGGAGCTGTTTTTT. Translating gives CAWSEWRGWGAGELFF.

V usage is TRBV5-4 and J usage is TRBJ1-1; 9 bases are shared with TRBD1. The CDR3 length is 17 residues. V lost 0 bases and J lost 4; bases outside the gene matches: 10. CDR1 and CDR2 (germline): SGHNT, YYREEE (reference sequence). CDR3 sequence reads: CASSLAYDRGIGTEAFF. DNA of the CDR3: TGTGCCAGCAGCTTGGCTTACGACAGGGGGATAGGCACTGAAGCTTTCTTT.

In this sample, this clone turned up once. The chain combines TRBV7-2 with TRBJ2-2; 7 bases map to TRBD1. The trim removed 7 bases at V and 5 bases at J, leaving 7 bases unmatched. This CDR3 contains 14 residues. The germline CDR1 and CDR2 sequences are SGHTA and FQGNSA. The CDR3 sequence: CASNPGGSTGELFF. The CDR3 DNA reads TGTGCCAGCAACCCAGGGGGTAGTACCGGGGAGCTGTTTTTT.

The chain is built from TRBV29-1 and TRBJ2-5; TRBD1 is a possible D gene (7 bases). Germline CDR1 is SQVTM and CDR2 is ANQGSEA. The V end was cut by 6 bases, the J end by 7 bases, with 15 bases between. There are 12 residues in the CDR3. CDR3 protein: CSVNRQGGTQYF. The CDR3 coding sequence is TGCAGCGTCAACCGACAGGGAGGGACCCAGTACTTC.

The chain carries TRBV9 and TRBJ1-2, with D hard to call. V was clipped by 0 bases and J by 4 bases, with 19 bases between them. Germline loops: CDR1 SGDLS, CDR2 YYNGEE. The CDR3 has 17 amino acids. The CDR3 DNA reads as TGTGCCAGCAGCGTAGATCCCCGGGTGCCTGGTGGCTATGGCTACACCTTC. Protein product: CASSVDPRVPGGYGYTF.

V and J are TRBV10-3 and TRBJ2-7; 8 bases align to TRBD1. After removal of 4 bases from V and 5 bases from J, the junction contained 7 bases not matched to a gene. The CDR3 spans 14 residues. From germline, CDR1 is ENHRY and CDR2 SYGVKD. CDR3 loop: CAISVDQGADEQYF. The CDR3 nucleotides are TGTGCCATCAGTGTTGATCAGGGGGCGGACGAGCAGTACTTC.

The chain combines TRBV29-1 with TRBJ1-4; D might be TRBD1 (5 bases). CDR3 length equals 14 residues. Germline V gene lookup returns CDR1 SQVTM and CDR2 ANQGSEA. With 2 bases removed from V and 8 bases from J, the gap between germline ends came to 15 bases. The CDR3: CSVESPPGGEKLFF. In DNA form, the CDR3 reads TGCAGCGTTGAATCCCCCCCCGGGGGGGAAAAACTGTTTTTT.

The V and J genes are TRBV7-2 and TRBJ1-5; 8 bases are a match to TRBD1. The CDR3 contains 14 residues. V was pared by 5 bases and J by 2 bases, with 2 bases of the junction left unmatched. CDR1 and CDR2 (germline): SGHTA, FQGNSA. The CDR3 region has the DNA TGTGCCAGCAGCCCGGACAGGGGCAATCAGCCCCAGCATTTT. Translated, it gives CASSPDRGNQPQHF. The full variable domain, rest sourced from reference TRBV7-2 and TRBJ1-5, is GAGVSQSPSNKVTEKGKDVELRCDPISGHTALYWYRQSLGQGLEFLIYFQGNSAPDKSGLPSDRFSAERTGGSVSTLTIQRTQQEDSAVYLCASSPDRGNQPQHFGDGTRLSIL.

The chain is built from TRBV25-1 and TRBJ1-1; TRBD1 aligns across 7 bases. The CDR3 contains 16 residues. Germline V gene sequence: CDR1 MGHDK, CDR2 SYGVNS. The V segment lost 5 bases and the J segment 3 bases; nucleotides outside the gene matches: 12. DNA for the CDR3: TGTGCCAGCAGTTTCACAGGGGTGGGGGAAGACACTGAAGCTTTCTTT. It translates to CASSFTGVGEDTEAFF.

The chain couples TRBV9 to TRBJ2-7; possible D gene TRBD1, 6 bases. Between the trimmed V and J ends, which lost 0 bases and 3 bases, there was a span of 10 bases. Germline V gene lookup returns CDR1 SGDLS and CDR2 YYNGEE. This CDR3 spans 14 amino acids. The CDR3 region has the DNA TGTGCCAGCAGCGTAGGCAGGGGAATCTACGAGCAGTACTTC. This gives the protein CASSVGRGIYEQYF.

The rearrangement links TRBV19 to TRBJ1-1; D remains ambiguous. CDR3 size: 14 residues. Germline CDR1 and CDR2: LNHDA and SQIVND (reference sequence). Trimming pared 9 bases from V and 4 bases from J, leaving 18 bases between. CDR3 in amino acids: CASRSIAGSTEAFF. DNA of the CDR3: TGTGCCAGCCGTAGTATCGCGGGTTCCACTGAAGCTTTCTTT.

This clone came up once. V usage is TRBV28 and J usage is TRBJ2-2; D perhaps matches TRBD2 (5 bases). Trimming took off 9 bases at V and 7 bases at J, with 12 bases between the two ends. Per germline, CDR1 MDHEN and CDR2 SYDVKM. The CDR3 spans 12 residues. The CDR3 reads CASLTGIGELFF. The DNA for the CDR3 is TGTGCCAGTCTAACGGGGATCGGGGAGCTGTTTTTT.

The chain uses TRBV6-6 and TRBJ1-5, with a possible D match to TRBD1 (5 bases). This CDR3 is built from 15 residues. Per the germline V gene, CDR1 is MNHNY and CDR2 is SVGAGI (reference sequence). V dropped 11 bases and J dropped 2 bases, with 19 bases sitting between them. The CDR3 loop is CAVRVGGGGNQPQHF. The CDR3 DNA reads TGTGCCGTAAGGGTGGGGGGAGGTGGCAATCAGCCCCAGCATTTT.

Written as DNA, the CDR3 is TGTGCCAGCAGCTTAGTGGCGGCAAGTGGCGAGCAGTACTTC. Residues: CASSLVAASGEQYF. The rearrangement links TRBV11-2 to TRBJ2-7; D gene uncertain. The CDR3 is made up of 14 amino acids. V was clipped by 1 base and J by 6 bases, with 13 bases between them. In germline, CDR1 is SGHAT, CDR2 FQNNGV.

CDR3 in DNA: TGTGCCAGCAGCCCCCACAGGGCCATAAAGTTACAAGAGACCCAGTACTTC. This gives the protein CASSPHRAIKLQETQYF. The chain combines TRBV11-2 with TRBJ2-5, with D possibly matching TRBD1 (6 bases). Germline V gene lookup returns CDR1 SGHAT and CDR2 FQNNGV. Between the trimmed V and J ends, which lost 5 bases and 2 bases, there was a span of 21 bases. The CDR3 consists of 17 residues. Drawing the rest from reference TRBV11-2 and TRBJ2-5, the complete variable domain is EAGVAQSPRYKIIEKRQSVAFWCNPISGHATLYWYQQILGQGPKLLIQFQNNGVVDDSQLPKDRFSAERLKGVDSTLKIQPAKLEDSAVYLCASSPHRAIKLQETQYFGPGTRLLVL.

V is TRBV7-2 and J is TRBJ1-2; D might be TRBD1 (6 bases). Germline loops: CDR1 SGHTA, CDR2 FQGNSA. This CDR3 region has 12 residues. Trimming removed 5 bases from V and 7 bases from J, with 11 bases in between. CDR3 amino acids: CASSQARGGYTF. CDR3 sequence (DNA): TGTGCCAGCAGCCAAGCCAGGGGTGGCTACACCTTC.

This chain links TRBV18 with TRBJ2-5; D perhaps matches TRBD1 (5 bases). The germline V gene encodes CDR1 KGHSH and CDR2 LQKENI. The CDR3 covers 14 residues. The V gene lost 6 bases and the J gene lost 2 bases, with 13 bases spanning the gap. CDR3 nucleotide sequence: TGTGCCAGCTCGCCGATCCAGGGACAAGAGACCCAGTACTTC. Its protein is CASSPIQGQETQYF.

The chain links TRBV4-3 to TRBJ1-2; D is perhaps TRBD1 (5 bases). V was trimmed by 4 bases and J by 7 bases, leaving 10 bases between them. Germline CDR1 LGHNA, CDR2 YSLEER. The CDR3 has 12 amino acids. CDR3 sequence reads: CASSLNGGGYTF. In nucleotides, the CDR3 is TGCGCCAGCAGCCTCAACGGGGGTGGCTACACCTTC.

The CDR3 spells CASSLGQDYEQYF. The CDR3, as DNA: TGTGCCAGCAGCTTGGGACAAGACTACGAGCAGTACTTC. The chain is built from TRBV5-4 and TRBJ2-7; D gene uncertain. The CDR3 loop spans 13 amino acids. Trimming took 0 bases from V and 3 from J, leaving 7 bases between them. Germline lookup yields CDR1 SGHNT and CDR2 YYREEE (reference sequence).

The chain recombines TRBV7-8 with TRBJ2-2; possibly TRBD2 for D (6 bases). This CDR3 is 13 amino acids long. Germline-derived CDR1 and CDR2 are SGHVS and FQNEAQ. Trimming removed 4 bases at V and 7 bases at J, with 10 bases between. The CDR3 protein is CASSWRVNGELFF. The CDR3 DNA sequence: TGTGCCAGCAGCTGGAGGGTAAACGGGGAGCTGTTTTTT.